This TCR beta chain was identified during a study of blood T cells in healthy people across ages. The CDR3 sequence is 18 residues long. Deletions cut 1 base from V and 0 bases from J, with 17 bases between. Germline V lookup: CDR1 LGHNA, CDR2 YNFKEQ. A sample-barcoded 5' primer and a J-beta primer mix were used in a second PCR of about 7 to 12 cycles. Carrying 12 random nucleotides, a template-switch adaptor labeled each individual cDNA molecule. TCRdb recomputed calls from the 5' RACE reads with MiXCR, one row per CDR3 protein. The sample includes roughly 1.5 million distinct CDR3 sequences, 35% to 45% of them seen just once. Whole-study findings and limits: Versus aged donors, long-lived donors had higher diversity and more naive CD4+ cells.

In its sample, this clonotype was seen a few times. Its matching antigen is unknown. V gene TRBV4-2 combines with J gene TRBJ2-3; possible D gene TRBD2, 5 bases. This clonotype was sampled from a woman aged 18-29 years in good health. The specimen was blood. The chain's CDR3 is CASSQGTELPRSTDTQYF. As DNA, the CDR3 is TGTGCCAGCAGCCAAGGGACTGAACTACCCCGTAGCACAGATACGCAGTATTTT.